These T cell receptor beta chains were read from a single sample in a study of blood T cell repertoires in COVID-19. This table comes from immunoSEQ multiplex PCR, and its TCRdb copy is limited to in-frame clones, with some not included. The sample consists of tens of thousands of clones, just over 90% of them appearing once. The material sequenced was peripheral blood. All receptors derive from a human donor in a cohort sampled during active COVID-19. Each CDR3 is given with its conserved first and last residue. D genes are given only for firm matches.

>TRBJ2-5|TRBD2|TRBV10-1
CASPRRTSLITQYF
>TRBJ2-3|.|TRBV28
CASSFPSTDTQYF
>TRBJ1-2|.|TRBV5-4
CASSLGQDPANYGYTF
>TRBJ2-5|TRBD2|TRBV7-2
CASSSTSGGAWETQYF
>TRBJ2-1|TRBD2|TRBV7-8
CASSRDGAGVFEQFF
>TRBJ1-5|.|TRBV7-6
CASSSREDQPQHF
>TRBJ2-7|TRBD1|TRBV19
CASNDRGYEQYF
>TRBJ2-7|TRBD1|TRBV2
CASSDRGKGSYEQYF
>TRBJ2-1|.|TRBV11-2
CASTTDNSYNEQFF
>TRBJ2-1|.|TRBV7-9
CASTTYNEQFF
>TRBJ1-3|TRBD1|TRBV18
CASSPRDRGLYGNTIYF
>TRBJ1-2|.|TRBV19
CASSIGRGRPGYTF
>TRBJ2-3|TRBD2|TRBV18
CASSLGLAGGSTDTQYF
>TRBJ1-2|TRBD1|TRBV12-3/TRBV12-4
CASSSGQGYTF
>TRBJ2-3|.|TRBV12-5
CASGPAGVTDTQYF